This TCR beta chain was documented in a study of blood T cell repertoires in COVID-19. Study-level information: Sites in the United States, Italy and Spain provided acute and convalescent COVID-19 samples.

Assay: immunoSEQ multiplex PCR; the TCRdb copy retains only in-frame clones and omits some. The data contain around 290,000 clones, roughly nine tenths of them singletons. Germline V CDR1 and CDR2: SGHDT, YYEEEE. CDR3 length: 16 residues. Between the trimmed V and J ends, which lost 2 bases and 4 bases, there was a span of 18 bases. Sequencing used PBMCs or T cells enriched from blood (not recorded which). The receptor comes from a woman younger than 35 who had recovered from COVID-19. The rearrangement uses TRBV5-6 and TRBJ1-1; TRBD1 is a possible D gene (5 bases). The CDR3 region is CASSFRWGRGSTEAFF. In DNA form, the CDR3 reads TGTGCCAGCAGCTTTAGATGGGGCCGCGGAAGCACTGAAGCTTTCTTT. The full variable domain, in which reference TRBV5-6 and TRBJ1-1 provide the parts outside the CDR3, is DAGVTQSPTHLIKTRGQQVTLRCSPKSGHDTVSWYQQALGQGPQFIFQYYEEEERQRGNFPDRFSGHQFPNYSSELNVNALLLGDSALYLCASSFRWGRGSTEAFFGQGTRLTVV.